This T cell receptor beta chain comes out of a study of human T cells and chemical hapten exposure. About the research overall: Diagnoses of alopecia areata, totalis or universalis occurred in mostly female patients. General study findings and limits: With patch test score, the counts of PT1 expanded TCRs showed a positive correlation.

TCRdb reprocessed the RACE reads via MiXCR and lists one record per CDR3 protein. The repertoire holds 100,000 or so distinct CDR3 sequences, with 9.5% to 11% as singletons. The CDR3 is 15 amino acids. Germline V lookup: CDR1 SGHTA, CDR2 FQGNSA. The junction had 7 bases not matched to a gene; V was cut back by 5 bases and J by 2 bases. Many counts were recorded for this clonotype. Its antigen is as yet unknown. Time point given: patch test 1, 2 weeks after DPC sensitization. The treatment: therapeutic diphenylcyclopropenone sensitization with weekly scalp DPC. Patches went on only after blood had been drawn each time. Unfractionated whole blood yielded total RNA.

The chain uses TRBV7-2 and TRBJ2-3, with 7 bases matching TRBD2. The sequence was obtained from a woman aged 40 to 50 with alopecia areata. Some clones in this sample may be carry-over from other donors' samples. The material sequenced was whole blood, taken in connection with sensitization to the hapten diphenylcyclopropenone (DPC). DNA for the CDR3: TGTGCCAGCAGCAGGAGCGGGGTATACACAGATACGCAGTATTTT. Its translation: CASSRSGVYTDTQYF. The whole variable domain, remainder taken from reference TRBV7-2 and TRBJ2-3, is GAGVSQSPSNKVTEKGKDVELRCDPISGHTALYWYRQSLGQGLEFLIYFQGNSAPDKSGLPSDRFSAERTGGSVSTLTIQRTQQEDSAVYLCASSRSGVYTDTQYFGPGTRLTVL.